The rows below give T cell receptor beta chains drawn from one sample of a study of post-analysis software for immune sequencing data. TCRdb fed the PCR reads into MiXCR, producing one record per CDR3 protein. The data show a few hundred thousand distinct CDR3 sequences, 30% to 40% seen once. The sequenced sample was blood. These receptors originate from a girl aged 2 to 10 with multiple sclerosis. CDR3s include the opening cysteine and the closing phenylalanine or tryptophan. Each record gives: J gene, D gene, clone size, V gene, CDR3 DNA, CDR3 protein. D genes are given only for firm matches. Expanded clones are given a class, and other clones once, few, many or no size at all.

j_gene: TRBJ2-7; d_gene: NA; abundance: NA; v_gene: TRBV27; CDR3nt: TGTGCCAGCAGTTTCGCAGGGATTGGAACCTACGAGCAGTACTTC; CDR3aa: CASSFAGIGTYEQYF
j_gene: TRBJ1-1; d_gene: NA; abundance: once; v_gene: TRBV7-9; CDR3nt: TGTGCCAGCAGGGAGACAGGGAACACTGAAGCTTTCTTT; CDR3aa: CASRETGNTEAFF
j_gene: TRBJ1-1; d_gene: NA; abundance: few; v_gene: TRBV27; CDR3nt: TGTGCCAGCAGTTTATCGTCACAGAACGAAGCTTTCTTT; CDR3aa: CASSLSSQNEAFF
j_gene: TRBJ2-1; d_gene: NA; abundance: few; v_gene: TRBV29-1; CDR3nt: TGCAGCGTTGACGGTTTAGAGAATGAGCAGTTCTTC; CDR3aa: CSVDGLENEQFF
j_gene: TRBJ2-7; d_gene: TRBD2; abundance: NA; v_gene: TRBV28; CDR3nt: TGTGCCAGCAGGTCGGGACTAGCGATACCCTACGAGCAGTACTTC; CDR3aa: CASRSGLAIPYEQYF
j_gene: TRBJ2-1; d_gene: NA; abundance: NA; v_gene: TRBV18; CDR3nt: TGTGCCAGCTCACCACCTTCGGTCGGTGAGCAGTTCTTC; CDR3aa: CASSPPSVGEQFF
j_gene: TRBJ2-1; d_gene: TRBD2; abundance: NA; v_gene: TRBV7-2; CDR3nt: TGTGCCAGCACCGGGACTAGCCTTACGCAGTTCTTC; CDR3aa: CASTGTSLTQFF
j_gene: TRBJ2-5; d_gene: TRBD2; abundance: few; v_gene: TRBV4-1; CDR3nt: TGCGCCAGCAGCCACGGGACTAGTGGAGGGGGGACCCAGTACTTC; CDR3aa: CASSHGTSGGGTQYF
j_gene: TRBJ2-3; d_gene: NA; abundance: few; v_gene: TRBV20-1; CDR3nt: TGCAGTGCTAGAGATTACCGCGGGACCTTCTCGTATACGCAGTATTTT; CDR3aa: CSARDYRGTFSYTQYF
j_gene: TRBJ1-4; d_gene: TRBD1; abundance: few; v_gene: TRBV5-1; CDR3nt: TGCGCCAGCGGACAGGGGGCAAGTGGTGAAAAACTGTTTTTT; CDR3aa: CASGQGASGEKLFF
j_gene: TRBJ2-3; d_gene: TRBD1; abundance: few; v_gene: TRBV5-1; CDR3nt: TGCGCCAGCAGCTCTGGGACAGCACCCACAGATACGCAGTATTTT; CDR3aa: CASSSGTAPTDTQYF
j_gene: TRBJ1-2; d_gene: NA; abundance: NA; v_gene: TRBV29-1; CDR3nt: TGCAGCGGTCTAAGGAGTCCAACTGGCTACACCTTC; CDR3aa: CSGLRSPTGYTF
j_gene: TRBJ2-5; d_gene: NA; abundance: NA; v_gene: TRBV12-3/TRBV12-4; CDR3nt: TGTGCCAGCCGTACGGAGCGCCGGAAAGAGACCCAGTACTTC; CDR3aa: CASRTERRKETQYF
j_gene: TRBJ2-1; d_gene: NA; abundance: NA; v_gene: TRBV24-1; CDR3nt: TGTGCCACCAGTGATTTGGCCCCGGGGGCAGGGAATGAGCAGTTCTTC; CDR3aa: CATSDLAPGAGNEQFF
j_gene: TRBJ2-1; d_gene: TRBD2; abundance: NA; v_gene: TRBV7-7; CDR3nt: TGTGCTAGCAGCAAGTTAGCGGGAGGTACGGAGCAGTTCTTC; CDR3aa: CASSKLAGGTEQFF
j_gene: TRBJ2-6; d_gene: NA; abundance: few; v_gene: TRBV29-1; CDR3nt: TGCAGCGTTGAGAGTGGGGCCAACGTCCTGACTTTC; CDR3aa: CSVESGANVLTF
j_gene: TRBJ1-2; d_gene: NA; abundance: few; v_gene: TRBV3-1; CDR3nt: TGTGCCAGCAGCCAAAGCCCCGCACAGGGTACGTTGGGCTACACCTTC; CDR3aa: CASSQSPAQGTLGYTF
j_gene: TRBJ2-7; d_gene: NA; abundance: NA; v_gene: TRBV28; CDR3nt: TGTGCCAGCAGGGGGATGAGCTCCTACGAGCAGTACTTC; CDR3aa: CASRGMSSYEQYF
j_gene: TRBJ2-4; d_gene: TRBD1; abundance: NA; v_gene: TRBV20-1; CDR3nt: TGCAGTGTCAGGGGGCCGGGGGCCAAAAACATTCAGTACTTC; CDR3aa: CSVRGPGAKNIQYF
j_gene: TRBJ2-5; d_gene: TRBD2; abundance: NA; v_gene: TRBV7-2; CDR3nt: TGTGCCAGCAGCTTAGGAAGCGGGAGCTCAGAGACCCAGTACTTC; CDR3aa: CASSLGSGSSETQYF
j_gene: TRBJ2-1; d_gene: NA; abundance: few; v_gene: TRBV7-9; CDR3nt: TGTGCCAGCAGCACGACTGGGCCTCTCCATGAGCAGTTCTTC; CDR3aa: CASSTTGPLHEQFF
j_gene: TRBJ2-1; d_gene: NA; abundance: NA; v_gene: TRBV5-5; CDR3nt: TGTGCCAGCAGCTTGGAAATTCACAATGAGCAGTTCTTC; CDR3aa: CASSLEIHNEQFF
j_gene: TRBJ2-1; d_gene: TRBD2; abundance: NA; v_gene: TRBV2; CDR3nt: TGTGCCAGCAGAAGACTAGCGGGAGGGGAAAATGAGCAGTTCTTC; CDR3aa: CASRRLAGGENEQFF
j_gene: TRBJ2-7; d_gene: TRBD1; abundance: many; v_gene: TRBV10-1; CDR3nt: TGCGCCAGCAGTGATAGACAGGGGTCCCGCTCCTACGAGCAGTACTTC; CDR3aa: CASSDRQGSRSYEQYF
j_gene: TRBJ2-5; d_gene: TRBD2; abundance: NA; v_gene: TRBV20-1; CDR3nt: TGCAGTGCAAATAGCGGGGGCCAAGAGACCCAGTACTTC; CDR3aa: CSANSGGQETQYF
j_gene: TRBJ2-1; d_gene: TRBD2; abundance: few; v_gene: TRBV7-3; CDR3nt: TGTGCCAGCAGCATATCGATTGGGACTAGCGGGAATGAGCAGTTCTTC; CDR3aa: CASSISIGTSGNEQFF
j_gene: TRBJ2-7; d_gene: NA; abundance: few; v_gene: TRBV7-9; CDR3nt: TGTGCCAGCAGCTTAGAGGGTAGTACCTACGAGCAGTACTTC; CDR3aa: CASSLEGSTYEQYF
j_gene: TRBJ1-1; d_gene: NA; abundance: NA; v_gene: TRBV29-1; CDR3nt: TGCAGCGTTGAAACGGCTAACCCTGAAGCTTTCTTT; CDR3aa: CSVETANPEAFF
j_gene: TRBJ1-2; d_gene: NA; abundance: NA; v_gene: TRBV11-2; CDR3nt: TGTGCCAGCAGCCCCCTTGAACGCTCCTTCGGCTATGGCTACACCTTC; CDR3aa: CASSPLERSFGYGYTF
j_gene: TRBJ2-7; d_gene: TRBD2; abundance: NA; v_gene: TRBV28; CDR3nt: TGTGCCAGCAGGTGGACTAGCGGCGCCTACGAGCAGTACTTC; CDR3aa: CASRWTSGAYEQYF
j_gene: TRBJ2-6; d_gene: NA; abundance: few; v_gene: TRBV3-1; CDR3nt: TGTGCCAGCAGCCAAGAATCGGTTGGTAGATACGCCTCTGGGGCCAACGTCCTGACTTTC; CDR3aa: CASSQESVGRYASGANVLTF
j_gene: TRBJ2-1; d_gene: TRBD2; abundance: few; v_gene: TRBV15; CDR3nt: TGTGCCACCAGCAGAGATCCATTGCGGGGGGGCCTAGGCAATGAGCAGTTCTTC; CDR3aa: CATSRDPLRGGLGNEQFF
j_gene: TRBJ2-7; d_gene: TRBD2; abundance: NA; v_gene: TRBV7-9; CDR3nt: TGTGCCAGCAGCTTACCGCCGAGCGGGAAGTCCTACAATGAGCAGTACTTC; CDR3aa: CASSLPPSGKSYNEQYF
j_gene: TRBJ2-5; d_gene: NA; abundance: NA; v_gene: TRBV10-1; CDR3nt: TGCGCCAGCAGCTACGACTTAGCGCGCGAGACCCAGTACTTC; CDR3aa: CASSYDLARETQYF
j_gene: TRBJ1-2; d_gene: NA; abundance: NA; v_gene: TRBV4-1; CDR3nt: TGCGCCAGCAGCCAAGAGGATACATCGCCTAACTATGGCTACACCTTC; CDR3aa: CASSQEDTSPNYGYTF
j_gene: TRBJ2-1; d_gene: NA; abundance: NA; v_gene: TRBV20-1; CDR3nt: TGCAGTGCTAGAGATGAAGGTGCCCGGGGCAATGAGCAGTTCTTC; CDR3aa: CSARDEGARGNEQFF
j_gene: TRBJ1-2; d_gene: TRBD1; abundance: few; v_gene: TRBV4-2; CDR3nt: TGTGCCAGCAGCCCCTATTGGACAGGGGGCGCTGACTATGGCTACACCTTC; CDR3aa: CASSPYWTGGADYGYTF
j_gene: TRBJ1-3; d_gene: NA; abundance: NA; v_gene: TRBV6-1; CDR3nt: TGTGCCAGCAGTGGGGTTCAGTTTGGAAACACCATATATTTT; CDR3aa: CASSGVQFGNTIYF
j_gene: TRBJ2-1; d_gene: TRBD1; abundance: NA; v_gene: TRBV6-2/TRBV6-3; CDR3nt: TGTGCCAGCAGTTACTTAATCTTCGAGGACAGGGTTGAGTTCTTC; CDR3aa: CASSYLIFEDRVEFF
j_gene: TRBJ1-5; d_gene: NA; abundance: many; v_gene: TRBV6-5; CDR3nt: TGTGCCAGCAGTTACAGTCGGGATCAGCCCCAGCATTTT; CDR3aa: CASSYSRDQPQHF
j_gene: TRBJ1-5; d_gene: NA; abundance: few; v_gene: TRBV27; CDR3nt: TGTGCCAGCAGTTTAGCCTGGCCAATGATGGGTAGCAATCAGCCCCAGCATTTT; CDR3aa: CASSLAWPMMGSNQPQHF
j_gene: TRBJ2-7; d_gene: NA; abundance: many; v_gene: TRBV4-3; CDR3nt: TGCGCCAGCAGCCCCGCCCCGGGAGCTTACGAGCAGTACTTC; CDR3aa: CASSPAPGAYEQYF
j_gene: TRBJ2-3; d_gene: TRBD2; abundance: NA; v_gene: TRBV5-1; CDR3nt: TGCGCCAGCAGCTTGGACGACTTTGGCGGGGGACCAGATACGCAGTATTTT; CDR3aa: CASSLDDFGGGPDTQYF
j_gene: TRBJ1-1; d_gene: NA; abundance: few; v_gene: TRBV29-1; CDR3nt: TGCAGCGTTGAGGCGGCCGCTAGGAGCACTGAAGCTTTCTTT; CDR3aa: CSVEAAARSTEAFF
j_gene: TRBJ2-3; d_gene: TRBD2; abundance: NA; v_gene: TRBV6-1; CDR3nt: TGTGCCAGCAGTGAAACGCTAGCGGGATCAGATACGCAGTATTTT; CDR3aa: CASSETLAGSDTQYF
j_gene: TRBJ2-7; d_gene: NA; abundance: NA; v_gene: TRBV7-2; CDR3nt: TGTGCCAGCACCTCAGCGGACCGAGTCTACGAGCAGTACTTC; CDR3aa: CASTSADRVYEQYF
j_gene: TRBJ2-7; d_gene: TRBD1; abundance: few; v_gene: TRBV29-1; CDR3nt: TGCAGCGTCTTGACAGGGAAGTTGTACGAGCAGTACTTC; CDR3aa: CSVLTGKLYEQYF
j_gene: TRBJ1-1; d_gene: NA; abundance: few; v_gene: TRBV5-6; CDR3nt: TGTGCCAGCAGCTTCAGTTTGCGAGGACGGACGAACACTGAAGCTTTCTTT; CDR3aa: CASSFSLRGRTNTEAFF
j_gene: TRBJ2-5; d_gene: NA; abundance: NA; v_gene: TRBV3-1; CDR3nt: TGTGCCAGCAGCCAAGATAGTAGCGCCGAGACCCAGTACTTC; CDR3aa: CASSQDSSAETQYF
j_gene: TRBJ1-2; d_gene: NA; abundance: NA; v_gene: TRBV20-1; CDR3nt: TGCAGTGGGGGGTTCTCCTATGGCTACACCTTC; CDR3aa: CSGGFSYGYTF
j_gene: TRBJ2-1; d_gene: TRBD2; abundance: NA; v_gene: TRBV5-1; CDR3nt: TGCGCCAGCAGCGGGACTAGCGGGGCAGAAAATGAGCAGTTCTTC; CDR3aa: CASSGTSGAENEQFF
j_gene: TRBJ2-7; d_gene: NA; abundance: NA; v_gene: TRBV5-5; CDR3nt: TGTGCCAGCAGCCCCGAGTGGGCCCCCCTCTACGAGCAGTACTTC; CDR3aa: CASSPEWAPLYEQYF
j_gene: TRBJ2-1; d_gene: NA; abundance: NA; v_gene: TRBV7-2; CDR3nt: TGTGCCAGCAGCTTAGCGTGGGGCAGGGGGGGAACAACTTACAATCCCTTCTCCTACAATGAGCAGTTCTTC; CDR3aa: CASSLAWGRGGTTYNPFSYNEQFF
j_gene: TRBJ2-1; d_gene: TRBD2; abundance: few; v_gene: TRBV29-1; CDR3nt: TGCAGCGTTGACCGGTCTAGCGGCTACAATGAGCAGTTCTTC; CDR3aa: CSVDRSSGYNEQFF
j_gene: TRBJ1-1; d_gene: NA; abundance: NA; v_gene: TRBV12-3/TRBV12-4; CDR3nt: TGTGCCAGCAGTTCAGACGCCCCGAACACTGAAGCTTTCTTT; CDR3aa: CASSSDAPNTEAFF
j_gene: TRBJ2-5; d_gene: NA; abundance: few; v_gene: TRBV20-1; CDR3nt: TGCAGTGCTAGACACCCGACGGTAGGGGCAGAGACCCAGTACTTC; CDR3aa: CSARHPTVGAETQYF
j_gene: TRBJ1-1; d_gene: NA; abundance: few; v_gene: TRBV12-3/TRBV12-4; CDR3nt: TGTGCCAGCAGTCCTAGGACTAGTGCTGAAGCTTTCTTT; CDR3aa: CASSPRTSAEAFF